This T cell receptor beta chain came from a study of regulatory and conventional T cells in RAG deficiency. General study points: In Omenn syndrome, sorted "Tregs" may be peripherally activated cells. Patient subsets had shorter CDR3s; Omenn Treg-Tconv overlap exceeded 80%.

CDR1 and CDR2 (germline): MNHEY, SVGAGI. With 6 bases clipped from V and 4 bases from J, the junction kept 5 bases outside the gene matches. The CDR3 is made up of 14 amino acids. Clones were sequenced by immunoSEQ multiplex PCR, and TCRdb holds only the in-frame ones, with some missing. The table lists 20,000 to 25,000 clones, 90% to 95% of them singletons. Genomic DNA came from blood conventional CD4+ T cells gated CD25-low CD127-high. This clone was counted only a few times. The target antigen is unknown. The same sample was also studied in work on regulatory T cells. From that second work: The primer mix had 52 TRBV and 13 TRBJ primers.

The V gene is TRBV6-5, the J gene TRBJ1-2, with 10 bases fitting TRBD1. The receptor was isolated from a human donor in good health. The sample taken for sequencing was CD4+ T cells sorted from blood. The CDR3 protein is CASSGGTGAYGYTF. CDR3 bases: TGTGCCAGCAGCGGCGGGACAGGGGCCTATGGCTACACCTTC.